The present TCR beta chain was sequenced within a study of T cell changes during pregnancy in multiple sclerosis. The CDR3 runs 17 residues. Germline CDR1 is SGHTA and CDR2 is FQGNSA. J lost 5 bases, V lost 1 base, and 10 bases had no gene match. Assay used: immunoSEQ multiplex PCR; TCRdb lists only in-frame clones, some missing. The sample records over 40,000 clones, about 92% being singletons. The source material was peripheral blood, sampled in the third trimester of pregnancy. The V and J genes are TRBV7-2 and TRBJ2-5, with TRBD2 matching over 10 bases. This TCR was recovered from a female donor with multiple sclerosis, enrolled in a pregnancy study. CDR3 residues: CASSLVGTSGIRETQYF. The CDR3 DNA sequence: TGTGCCAGCAGCTTAGTTGGTACTAGCGGGATTAGGGAGACCCAGTACTTC.